This T cell receptor beta chain was sequenced during a study of vaccination effects on CD4 cells after COVID-19. Study as a whole: Convalescent patients (n = two) were sampled 16 days and one week prevaccination.

The CDR3 consists of 14 residues. The V gene lost 4 bases and the J gene lost 1 base, with 11 bases spanning the gap. Germline CDR1 is SGHRS and CDR2 is YFSETQ. With respect to this clone: Its antigen is as yet unknown.

Measured with immunoSEQ multiplex PCR; TCRdb has only the in-frame clones, and not every one. The profile shows tens of thousands of clones, about three quarters of them singletons. In the ViraFEST assay, antigen-specific CD4+ clonotypes were identified by expansion after peptide-pool stimulation. Subsequent to less than twelve days of culture, CD4+ T cells were isolated. PCR showed that the person got SARS-CoV-2 infection at some point between March and December 2020. Study results and limitations: Both infection-induced and vaccine-induced clones contracted markedly at late post-vaccination timepoints.

The specimen was CD4+ T cells from PBMCs cultured with HCoV-NL63 spike peptides, collected before COVID-19 vaccination. The chain carries TRBV5-1 and TRBJ1-2, with TRBD1 as a possible D gene (6 bases). The sequence was collected from a human donor who had a prior SARS-CoV-2 infection. This CDR3 reads CASSPDRLNYGYTF. In DNA, the CDR3 is TGCGCCAGCAGCCCGGACAGACTTAACTATGGCTACACCTTC.